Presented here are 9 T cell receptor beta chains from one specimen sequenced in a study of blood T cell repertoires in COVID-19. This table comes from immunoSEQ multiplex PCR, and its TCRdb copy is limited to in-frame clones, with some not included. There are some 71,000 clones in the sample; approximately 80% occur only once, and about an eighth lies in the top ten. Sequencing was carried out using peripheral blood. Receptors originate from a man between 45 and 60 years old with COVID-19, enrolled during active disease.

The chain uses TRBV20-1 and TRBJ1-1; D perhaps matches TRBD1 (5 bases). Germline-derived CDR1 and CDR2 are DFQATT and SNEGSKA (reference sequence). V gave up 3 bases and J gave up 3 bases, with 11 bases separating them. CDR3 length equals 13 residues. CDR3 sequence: CSASAGIYTEAFF. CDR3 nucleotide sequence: TGCAGTGCTAGTGCAGGGATATACACTGAAGCTTTCTTT.

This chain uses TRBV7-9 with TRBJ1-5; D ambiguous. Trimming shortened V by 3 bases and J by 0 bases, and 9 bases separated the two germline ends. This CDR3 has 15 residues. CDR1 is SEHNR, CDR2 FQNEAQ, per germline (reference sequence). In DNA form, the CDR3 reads TGTGCCAGCAGCTTGGCAGACTATAGCAATCAGCCCCAGCATTTT. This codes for CASSLADYSNQPQHF.

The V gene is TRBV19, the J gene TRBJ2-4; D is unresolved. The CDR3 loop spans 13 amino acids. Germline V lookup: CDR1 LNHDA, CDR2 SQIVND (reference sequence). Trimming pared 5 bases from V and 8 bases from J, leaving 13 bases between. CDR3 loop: CASSPGGRHIQYF. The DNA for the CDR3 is TGTGCCAGTAGTCCAGGTGGGCGTCACATTCAGTACTTC.

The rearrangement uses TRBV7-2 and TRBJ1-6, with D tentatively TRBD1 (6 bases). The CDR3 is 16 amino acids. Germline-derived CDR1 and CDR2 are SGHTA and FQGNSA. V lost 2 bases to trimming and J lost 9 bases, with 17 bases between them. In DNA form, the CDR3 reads TGTGCCAGCAGCTTAAGAGGGCAGGGGAGACTTTCACCCCTCCACTTT. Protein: CASSLRGQGRLSPLHF.

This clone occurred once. The CDR3 region is CASSPDLAGETQYF. The CDR3 DNA follows: TGCGCCAGCAGCCCCGACCTGGCGGGTGAGACCCAGTACTTC. V is TRBV4-1 and J is TRBJ2-5, with D tentatively TRBD2 (5 bases). This CDR3 spans 14 amino acids. Germline CDR1 and CDR2: MGHRA and YSYEKL. Trimming took off 4 bases at V and 5 bases at J, with 14 bases between the two ends.

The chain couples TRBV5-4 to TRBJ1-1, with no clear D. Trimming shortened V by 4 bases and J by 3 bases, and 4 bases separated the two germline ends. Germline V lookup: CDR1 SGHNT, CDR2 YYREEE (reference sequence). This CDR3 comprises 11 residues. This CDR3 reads CASSVDTEAFF. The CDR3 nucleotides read TGTGCCAGCAGCGTCGACACTGAAGCTTTCTTT. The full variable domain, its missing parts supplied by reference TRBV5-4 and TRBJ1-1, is ETGVTQSPTHLIKTRGQQVTLRCSSQSGHNTVSWYQQALGQGPQFIFQYYREEENGRGNFPPRFSGLQFPNYSSELNVNALELDDSALYLCASSVDTEAFFGQGTRLTVV.

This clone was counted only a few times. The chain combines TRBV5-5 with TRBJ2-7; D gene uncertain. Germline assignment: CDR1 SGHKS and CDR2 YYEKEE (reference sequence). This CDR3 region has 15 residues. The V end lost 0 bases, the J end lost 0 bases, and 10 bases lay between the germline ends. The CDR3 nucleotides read TGTGCCAGCAGCTTGGAAGGAGTTAGCTCCTACGAGCAGTACTTC. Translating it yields CASSLEGVSSYEQYF.

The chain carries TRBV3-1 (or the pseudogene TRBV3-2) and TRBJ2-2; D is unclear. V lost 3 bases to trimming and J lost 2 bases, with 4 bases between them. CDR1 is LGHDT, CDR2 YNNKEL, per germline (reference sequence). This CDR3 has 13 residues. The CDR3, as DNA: TGTGCCAGCAGCCACAGAAACACCGGGGAGCTGTTTTTT. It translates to CASSHRNTGELFF.

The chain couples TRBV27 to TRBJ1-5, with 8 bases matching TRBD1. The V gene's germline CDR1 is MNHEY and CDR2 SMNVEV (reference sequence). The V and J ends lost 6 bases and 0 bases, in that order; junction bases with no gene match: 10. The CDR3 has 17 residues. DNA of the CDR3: TGTGCCAGCAGACCGACAGGGGAGAGTTATAGCAATCAGCCCCAGCATTTT. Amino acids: CASRPTGESYSNQPQHF.